This TCR beta chain originates from a study of T cell changes during pregnancy in multiple sclerosis (dated by TCRdb to between 2017 and 2020). Looking at the study overall: Changes in the T cell repertoire over the course of pregnancy were examined in this study in women with multiple sclerosis.

The germline V gene (reference sequence) supplies CDR1 LNHDA and CDR2 SQIVND. The cysteine opens and the phenylalanine closes a CDR3 of 13 amino acids. CDR3 DNA only is kept here, 39 bases in frame from base 1. The junction shows trimming of 3 bases on V and 2 bases on J, plus 8 bases between the germline ends. For this clone: Its antigen is currently not known. No per-base quality is available; no much larger clone lies one base away.

The library was produced with the immunoSEQ multiplex PCR assay. Sourced from immuneACCESS, this table was stored by TCRdb with only in-frame sequences that have V and J called. A share of the clones is absent; for the studies checked, an unresolved V gene accounts for under half, and the remainder has no known explanation. This sample has approximately 44,000 clones in its table, and 75% to 95% of those were observed once. The top ten constitute about 0.48% of the sample. The specimen comprised CD4+ T cells from peripheral blood mononuclear cells, sampled in the second trimester of pregnancy. The rearrangement joined TRBV19 to TRBJ2-7; D gene: possibly TRBD2, on 6 matching bases. The TCR was taken from a female donor in good health, enrolled as a control in a pregnancy study. CDR3 reads: CASSIWGAYEQYF. The DNA sequence reads TGTGCCAGTAGTATCTGGGGGGCCTACGAGCAGTACTTC.